The next 29 T cell receptor beta chains were all read from a single sample in a study of blood T cells in healthy people across ages. With a J-beta primer mix and a sample-barcoded 5' primer, a second PCR ran roughly 7 to 11 cycles. TCRdb independently ran MiXCR on the 5' RACE reads; one entry per CDR3 protein. The sample yields 700,000 to 850,000 distinct CDR3 sequences, roughly 50% seen once. The sample was blood. The receptors shown here come from a man aged 80 or over in good health.

This clonotype showed up just a few times. The CDR3 DNA reads as TGTGCCAGCCGGACCACAGATACGCAGTATTTT. Protein product: CASRTTDTQYF. The chain links TRBV6-5 to TRBJ2-3; no firm D call. Germline V lookup: CDR1 MNHEY, CDR2 SVGAGI. CDR3 size: 11 residues. Trimming pared 8 bases from V and 2 bases from J, leaving 5 bases between.

In regard to this clonotype: Germline is not matched at one junction end, which may reflect a read error. V usage is TRBV25-1 and J usage is TRBJ2-3, with 12 bases that match TRBD2. This CDR3 is built from 17 residues. Germline V gives CDR1 MGHDK, CDR2 SYGVNS. DNA of the CDR3: TGTGCCAGCAGTGACCCGGGACTAGCGGGTAGGGGAGATACACAGTATTTT. Residues: CASSDPGLAGRGDTQYF.

This clonotype has more than one count but fewer than ten. V gene TRBV6-2 or TRBV6-3 combines with J gene TRBJ1-2, with 8 bases identical to TRBD1. Per germline, CDR1 MNHEY and CDR2 SVGEGT. This CDR3 is built from 14 residues. The V and J ends lost 6 bases and 1 base, in that order; junction bases with no gene match: 4. Here the CDR3 DNA reads TGTGCCAGCAGGGGACAGGCGGTTAACTATGGCTACACCTTC. Its protein product is CASRGQAVNYGYTF.

Points on this clonotype: Its ends do not fully match the called genes, so a read error is possible. The chain carries TRBV20-1 and TRBJ2-3, with 7 bases identical to TRBD2. From germline, CDR1 is DFQATT and CDR2 SNEGSKA (reference sequence). This CDR3 is built from 15 residues. The CDR3 reads CSTRPASGRHRDAYF. In DNA form, the CDR3 reads TGCAGTACTAGACCGGCTAGCGGTCGGCACAGAGACGCGTATTTT.

The chain uses TRBV20-1 and TRBJ2-3, with TRBD2 identical over 11 bases. Unmatched junction bases numbered 11, after V lost 3 bases and J lost 3 bases. From germline, CDR1 is DFQATT and CDR2 SNEGSKA (reference sequence). CDR3 length: 17 amino acids. The DNA of the CDR3 is TGCAGTGCTAGGACCGGGACTAGCGGTTCTAGGACAGATACGCAGTATTTT. It yields the protein CSARTGTSGSRTDTQYF.

This clonotype was counted a few times. The chain joins TRBV27 to TRBJ2-6; the D gene is possibly TRBD1 (5 bases). The V end was cut by 2 bases, the J end by 0 bases, with 11 bases between. Germline CDR1 reads MNHEY; CDR2 reads SMNVEV (reference sequence). CDR3 length: 17 residues. The CDR3 coding sequence is TGTGCCAGCAGTTTACAGACAGTGGTCTCTGGGGCCAACGTCCTGACTTTC. The encoded protein is CASSLQTVVSGANVLTF.

As for this clonotype: Relative to the germline gene, one junction end is altered; a read error may explain this. This rearrangement joins TRBV20-1 to TRBJ2-3, with 12 positions matching TRBD2. Germline lookup yields CDR1 DFQATT and CDR2 SNEGSKA (reference sequence). The CDR3 loop spans 17 amino acids. The CDR3 DNA reads as TGCAGTGCTAGCCCGACTAGCGGGAGAGTGTACACAGGTACGCAGTATTTT. Its translation: CSASPTSGRVYTGTQYF.

This chain uses TRBV12-3 or TRBV12-4 with TRBJ1-5, with D possibly matching TRBD1 (5 bases). Trimming pared 4 bases from V and 0 bases from J, leaving 13 bases between. This CDR3 comprises 16 residues. CDR3 loop: CASSWAGAISNQPQHF. In DNA form, the CDR3 reads TGTGCCAGCAGTTGGGCCGGGGCCATTAGCAATCAGCCCCAGCATTTT.

The chain is built from TRBV29-1 and TRBJ2-3; 12 bases are shared with TRBD2. The V segment lost 6 bases and the J segment 0 bases; nucleotides outside the gene matches: 13. Germline CDR1 SQVTM, CDR2 ANQGSEA. There are 18 residues in the CDR3. The CDR3 is CSVSRLAGEPLSTDTQYF. The CDR3 DNA is TGCAGCGTCTCCCGACTAGCGGGAGAGCCTCTTAGCACAGATACGCAGTATTTT.

This clonotype was seen a handful of times. V is TRBV29-1 and J is TRBJ2-1; 7 bases fit TRBD1. Per germline, CDR1 SQVTM and CDR2 ANQGSEA. The V gene end was trimmed by 1 base and the J gene end by 4 bases; junction bases not matched to a gene: 4. The CDR3 is 14 residues long. CDR3 region: CSVEGRQGYNEQFF. In DNA form, the CDR3 reads TGCAGCGTTGAAGGGCGACAGGGATACAATGAGCAGTTCTTC.

This chain links TRBV7-9 with TRBJ2-1; 7 nucleotides match TRBD2. Germline assignment: CDR1 SEHNR and CDR2 FQNEAQ (reference sequence). The CDR3 has 13 amino acids. The J segment lost 7 bases and the V segment lost 8 bases, leaving 8 bases of the junction unmatched. The CDR3 bases are TGTGCCAGCTCGGGGGGTCGGGGGAATGAGCAGTTCTTC. Translated: CASSGGRGNEQFF.

This clonotype was observed a handful of times. The chain carries TRBV7-9 and TRBJ2-3, with 13 bases identical to TRBD2. This CDR3 region has 12 residues. Germline-derived CDR1 and CDR2 are SEHNR and FQNEAQ (reference sequence). The trim removed 4 bases at V and 14 bases at J, leaving 3 bases unmatched. The CDR3 coding sequence is TGTGCCAGCAGCTCGGGACTAGCGGGACTGTATTTT. Its protein product is CASSSGLAGLYF.

The table lists this clonotype with a few counts. V usage is TRBV20-1 and J usage is TRBJ2-3; tentative D call: TRBD1 (6 bases). The V gene lost 6 bases and the J gene lost 2 bases, with 18 bases spanning the gap. CDR1 and CDR2 from the germline V gene are DFQATT and SNEGSKA (reference sequence). CDR3 length equals 15 residues. The CDR3 sequence is CSAPSRDKSTDTQYF. For the CDR3, the DNA is TGCAGTGCACCTAGCCGGGACAAATCCACAGATACGCAGTATTTT.

CDR3 in amino acids: CASSFSRRSDYEQYF. The CDR3 DNA follows: TGCGCCAGCAGCTTTTCACGGAGGTCGGATTACGAGCAGTACTTC. This chain uses TRBV5-1 with TRBJ2-7; perhaps TRBD2 as D (5 bases). The V gene lost 2 bases and the J gene lost 4 bases, with 16 bases spanning the gap. CDR1 and CDR2 from the germline V gene are SGHRS and YFSETQ. This CDR3 contains 15 residues.

Note on this clonotype: Mismatch with germline at one junction end may stem from a read error. This chain links TRBV10-3 with TRBJ2-5; D assignment may be TRBD1 or TRBD2 (7 bases each). Germline lookup yields CDR1 ENHRY and CDR2 SYGVKD. The CDR3 extends over 16 amino acids. DNA for the CDR3: TGTGCTATCAGTGGAGCAGGGGGGGCGGCACAAGAGACCCAGTACTTC. It translates to CAISGAGGAAQETQYF.

This chain joins TRBV29-1 and TRBJ1-2, with D tentatively TRBD1 (5 bases). Between the trimmed V and J ends, which lost 7 bases and 1 base, there was a span of 16 bases. The V gene's germline CDR1 is SQVTM and CDR2 ANQGSEA. The CDR3 contains 14 residues. CDR3: CSANNAGFNYGYTF. The CDR3, as DNA: TGCAGCGCAAATAACGCAGGGTTTAACTATGGCTACACCTTC.

This chain connects TRBV5-1 to TRBJ2-1, with D unclear. The CDR3 has 15 residues. Looked up from germline, CDR1 is SGHRS and CDR2 is YFSETQ. Trimming removed 4 bases at V and 7 bases at J, with 18 bases between. DNA for the CDR3: TGCGCCAGCAGCCCTAGGAAGGCTCAAGGGAATGAGCAGTTCTTC. Translating it yields CASSPRKAQGNEQFF.

This chain joins TRBV10-3 and TRBJ2-6; 14 nucleotides line up with TRBD2. This CDR3 is 17 amino acids long. V was clipped by 7 bases and J by 4 bases; unmatched bases: 6. Germline CDR1 is ENHRY and CDR2 is SYGVKD. CDR3: CAIKGGLAGVGANVLTF. Here the CDR3 DNA reads TGTGCCATCAAGGGGGGACTAGCGGGAGTGGGGGCCAACGTCCTGACTTTC.

As concerns this clonotype: The junction departs from the called germline gene at one end, perhaps through a read error. The chain couples TRBV12-3 or TRBV12-4 to TRBJ1-2; D uncertain. The CDR3 covers 14 residues. CDR3 in amino acids: CAGSQRLGHYGYTF. CDR3 nucleotide sequence: TGTGCCGGCAGTCAACGCCTGGGCCACTATGGCTACACCTTC.

A few counts support this clonotype. The chain links TRBV7-2 to TRBJ2-4, with a possible D match to TRBD1 (5 bases). The CDR3 has 18 residues. The germline CDR1 and CDR2 sequences are SGHTA and FQGNSA. The V and J ends lost 1 base and 0 bases respectively, with 16 bases between them. CDR3 DNA: TGTGCCAGCAGCTTAGTCCCCAGGACATCCATAGCCAAAAACATTCAGTACTTC. Amino acid sequence: CASSLVPRTSIAKNIQYF.

The genes are TRBV3-1 and TRBJ2-1; 11 positions agree with TRBD2. Losses at the gene ends were 4 bases for V and 6 bases for J; bases not matched to a gene: 5. This CDR3 spans 15 amino acids. Germline V lookup: CDR1 LGHDT, CDR2 YNNKEL (reference sequence). In DNA form, the CDR3 reads TGTGCCAGCAGCCCCCGACTAGCGGGATCCAATGAGCAGTTCTTC. It yields the protein CASSPRLAGSNEQFF.

CDR3 in DNA: TGTGCCAGCAGTTTTGCAGGGTGGGGAAATGAGCAGTTCTTC. It translates to CASSFAGWGNEQFF. The chain has TRBV28 and TRBJ2-1; possible D gene TRBD1, 5 bases. Trimming stripped 3 bases from V and 7 bases from J, with 13 bases between. The CDR3 extends over 14 amino acids. Germline values: CDR1 MDHEN, CDR2 SYDVKM.

A few counts support this clonotype. This chain joins TRBV6-1 and TRBJ2-1, with TRBD2 identical over 7 bases. The CDR3 has 15 residues. Per germline, CDR1 MNHNS and CDR2 SASEGT. The junction had 11 bases not matched to a gene; V was cut back by 6 bases and J by 6 bases. As DNA, the CDR3 is TGTGCCAGCAGGACGGAGGCGGGAGTGGGCAATGAGCAGTTCTTC. Translation: CASRTEAGVGNEQFF.

The V gene is TRBV5-1, the J gene TRBJ2-4; D is undetermined. This CDR3 is built from 16 residues. Germline assignment: CDR1 SGHRS and CDR2 YFSETQ. Trimming took off 4 bases at V and 0 bases at J, with 14 bases between the two ends. Here the CDR3 reads CASSPRTDLAKNIQYF. CDR3 in DNA: TGCGCCAGCAGCCCGAGGACGGATCTAGCCAAAAACATTCAGTACTTC.

To note about this clonotype: A junction end diverges from the germline sequence, so it may reflect a read error. The rearrangement links TRBV6-6 to TRBJ2-7; D possibly matches TRBD1 or TRBD2 (6 bases each). The CDR3 length is 14 residues. CDR1 MNHNY and CDR2 SVGAGI come from the germline V gene (reference sequence). The chain's CDR3 is CASSWGDNSHEQYF. The CDR3 coding sequence is TGTGCCAGCAGTTGGGGGGACAACTCCCACGAGCAGTACTTC.

The CDR3 loop is CSAFPASGKPSSYEQYF. The CDR3, as DNA: TGCAGTGCTTTCCCGGCTAGCGGGAAGCCTTCCTCCTACGAGCAGTACTTC. This chain connects TRBV20-1 to TRBJ2-7; TRBD2 matches at 9 bases. This CDR3 comprises 17 residues. V lost 5 bases and J lost 0; bases outside the gene matches: 14. Germline V gives CDR1 DFQATT, CDR2 SNEGSKA (reference sequence).

The J gene is TRBJ2-7, the V gene TRBV6-1; no firm D call. The CDR3 runs to 15 residues. V was clipped by 6 bases and J by 3 bases, with 18 bases between them. The germline V gene encodes CDR1 MNHNS and CDR2 SASEGT. The CDR3 DNA reads TGTGCCAGCAGAGTCCAAAGTTTGATCAGCTACGAGCAGTACTTC. Its translation is CASRVQSLISYEQYF.

The V call is TRBV4-2, the J call TRBJ1-1; 8 bases match TRBD1. V shed 3 bases and J 8 bases; nucleotides not matched to a gene: 5. The CDR3 totals 13 residues. Germline-derived CDR1 and CDR2 are LGHNA and YNFKEQ. The CDR3 DNA follows: TGTGCCAGCAGCCACGTGACAGGGGACGAAGCTTTCTTT. Protein product: CASSHVTGDEAFF.

The chain recombines TRBV6-4 with TRBJ2-2; tentatively, D is TRBD2 (7 bases). V gave up 5 bases and J gave up 4 bases, with 14 bases separating them. The CDR3 loop spans 15 amino acids. CDR1 and CDR2 from the germline V gene are MRHNA and SNTAGT. CDR3 sequence reads: CASSSGAGVTGELFF. The CDR3 nucleotides are TGTGCCAGCAGTTCAGGGGCGGGAGTCACCGGGGAGCTGTTTTTT.